This T cell receptor (beta chain) is from a study of blood T cells in healthy people across ages. General study points: Donor CMV status, an unknown factor, possibly confounded changes in expanded clonotypes.

A second PCR of about 6 to 12 cycles used a sample-barcoded 5' primer and a J-beta primer mix. One entry per CDR3 protein results from TCRdb running MiXCR on the 5' RACE reads. The table shows fewer than 1,200,000 distinct CDR3 sequences, with roughly 24% occurring only once. This clonotype has at least ten counts. Its target is unknown. This same sample was also taken into another study, of T cells of mothers and their children.

This receptor was identified in a girl aged 2-10 years in good health. The specimen sequenced was blood.

CDR3 region: CASSLGQGSDEQYF. In DNA form, the CDR3 reads TGCGCCAGCAGCTTGGGACAGGGTTCCGACGAGCAGTACTTC. The chain recombines TRBV5-1 with TRBJ2-7; 7 nucleotides line up with TRBD1. Unmatched junction bases numbered 5, after V lost 0 bases and J lost 5 bases. The CDR3 extends over 14 amino acids. CDR1 SGHRS and CDR2 YFSETQ come from the germline V gene. The whole variable domain, remainder taken from reference TRBV5-1 and TRBJ2-7, is KAGVTQTPRYLIKTRGQQVTLSCSPISGHRSVSWYQQTPGQGLQFLFEYFSETQRNKGNFPGRFSGRQFSNSRSEMNVSTLELGDSALYLCASSLGQGSDEQYFGPGTRLTVT.